The 29 T cell receptor beta chains reported below all come from one sample, sequenced in a study of cytomegalovirus exposure and HLA in healthy donors. This PCR relied on a set of 60 Vbeta primers and 13 Jbeta primers. This table comes from immunoSEQ multiplex PCR, and its TCRdb copy is limited to in-frame clones, with some not included. Among 100,000 or so clones listed, over 60% were seen once. Sequencing input: PBMCs. The receptors stem from a man aged 35 to 55 in good health and CMV-seropositive.

The J gene is TRBJ2-3, the V gene TRBV18, with 9 bases fitting TRBD2. The ends lost 3 bases at V and 0 bases at J; junction bases unmatched: 4. The CDR3 runs to 16 residues. Germline V gene sequence: CDR1 KGHSH, CDR2 LQKENI. In DNA, the CDR3 is TGTGCCAGCTCACCGTCTAGCGGGGTGAGCACAGATACGCAGTATTTT. Translation gives CASSPSSGVSTDTQYF. The full variable domain, completed using reference TRBV18 and TRBJ2-3, is NAGVMQNPRHLVRRRGQEARLRCSPMKGHSHVYWYRQLPEEGLKFMVYLQKENIIDESGMPKERFSAEFPKEGPSILRIQQVVRGDSAAYFCASSPSSGVSTDTQYFGPGTRLTVL.

Here the CDR3 DNA reads TGTGCCATCAGTGATACTAGCAAGGCCTACGAGCAGTACTTC. It translates to CAISDTSKAYEQYF. This chain joins TRBV10-3 and TRBJ2-7, with D tentatively TRBD2 (6 bases). V was shortened by 3 bases and J by 2 bases, with 11 bases between the two germline ends. CDR3 length: 14 residues. The V gene's germline CDR1 is ENHRY and CDR2 SYGVKD.

The genes are TRBV9 and TRBJ1-2, with a possible D match to TRBD1 (5 bases). The V gene's germline CDR1 is SGDLS and CDR2 YYNGEE. This CDR3 has 13 residues. With 0 bases removed from V and 4 bases from J, the gap between germline ends came to 7 bases. The CDR3 region has the DNA TGTGCCAGCAGCGTAGACACAGGCTATGGCTACACCTTC. Its translation is CASSVDTGYGYTF. The full variable domain, completed using reference TRBV9 and TRBJ1-2, is DSGVTQTPKHLITATGQRVTLRCSPRSGDLSVYWYQQSLDQGLQFLIQYYNGEERAKGNILERFSAQQFPDLHSELNLSSLELGDSALYFCASSVDTGYGYTFGSGTRLTVV.

V gene TRBV28 combines with J gene TRBJ2-2; D unclear. Trimming shortened V by 7 bases and J by 5 bases, and 14 bases separated the two germline ends. Germline values: CDR1 MDHEN, CDR2 SYDVKM. The CDR3 totals 14 residues. The CDR3: CASIPAKRTGELFF. In DNA, the CDR3 is TGTGCCAGCATCCCCGCGAAGCGAACCGGGGAGCTGTTTTTT.

This clone was counted only a few times. The V call is TRBV6-5, the J call TRBJ1-4; 9 nucleotides agree with TRBD1. The ends lost 4 bases at V and 7 bases at J; junction bases unmatched: 7. The CDR3 has 15 amino acids. The germline gives CDR1 MNHEY, CDR2 SVGAGI. The CDR3 region is CASSSGQGRGEKLFF. As DNA, the CDR3 is TGTGCCAGCAGTTCCGGACAGGGGCGAGGTGAAAAACTGTTTTTT.

The chain combines TRBV7-2 with TRBJ2-5; 7 bases line up with TRBD2. The J call is doubtful: the DNA matches TRBJ2-7 better. Per the germline V gene, CDR1 is SGHTA and CDR2 is FQGNSA. The CDR3 spans 18 residues. The CDR3 sequence: CASSLIRGAGPSSYEQYF. The CDR3, as DNA: TGTGCCAGCAGCTTAATTAGGGGAGCGGGGCCGAGCTCCTACGAGCAGTACTTC.

The chain has TRBV28 and TRBJ2-4, with TRBD1 identical over 7 bases. J lost 2 bases, V lost 3 bases, and 4 bases had no gene match. The CDR3 extends over 15 amino acids. Germline assignment: CDR1 MDHEN and CDR2 SYDVKM. CDR3 coding DNA: TGTGCCAGCAGTTTGGGGACAGTATCCAAAAACATTCAGTACTTC. Protein: CASSLGTVSKNIQYF. Full variable domain (remainder filled in from reference TRBV28 and TRBJ2-4): DVKVTQSSRYLVKRTGEKVFLECVQDMDHENMFWYRQDPGLGLRLIYFSYDVKMKEKGDIPEGYSVSREKKERFSLILESASTNQTSMYLCASSLGTVSKNIQYFGAGTRLSVL.

The rearrangement uses TRBV29-1 and TRBJ1-1, with TRBD1 as a possible D gene (5 bases). The CDR3 is made up of 17 amino acids. Trimming removed 4 bases at V and 0 bases at J, with 21 bases between. In germline, CDR1 is SQVTM, CDR2 ANQGSEA. The CDR3 spells CSVVPGMIAFMNTEAFF. The CDR3 DNA reads as TGCAGCGTTGTGCCAGGGATGATCGCGTTCATGAACACTGAAGCTTTCTTT.

The gene calls are TRBV4-3 and TRBJ2-1, with 7 bases identical to TRBD1. Germline values: CDR1 LGHNA, CDR2 YSLEER. The J segment lost 3 bases and the V segment lost 4 bases, leaving 9 bases of the junction unmatched. The CDR3 contains 16 residues. CDR3 coding DNA: TGCGCCAGCAGCCGCGGGTTCGGGACAGACTACAATGAGCAGTTCTTC. It yields the protein CASSRGFGTDYNEQFF.

This clone was found once. The chain is built from TRBV4-2 and TRBJ2-3; 12 nucleotides match TRBD2. Unmatched junction bases numbered 6, after V lost 1 base and J lost 1 base. This CDR3 has 18 residues. Germline V CDR1 and CDR2: LGHNA, YNFKEQ. The CDR3 region is CASSQASSGRAGTDTQYF. The CDR3 nucleotides are TGTGCCAGCAGCCAAGCGTCTAGCGGGAGGGCCGGCACAGATACGCAGTATTTT.

V gene TRBV9 combines with J gene TRBJ2-7; the match to TRBD1 covers 8 bases. Trimming cost V 0 bases and J 2 bases; bases outside gene matches: 7. Germline lookup yields CDR1 SGDLS and CDR2 YYNGEE. The CDR3 consists of 16 residues. Here the CDR3 DNA reads TGTGCCAGCAGCGTAGCCCCGGACAGGGCACCCTACGAGCAGTACTTC. Translated, it gives CASSVAPDRAPYEQYF.

This chain uses TRBV4-1 with TRBJ2-5; 8 nucleotides line up with TRBD1. TRBJ2-7 explains the end of the DNA better; the J call may be wrong. This CDR3 region has 15 residues. Germline V gene data show CDR1 as MGHRA and CDR2 as YSYEKL. The CDR3 protein is CASSQAGQGSYEQYF. For the CDR3, the DNA is TGCGCCAGCAGCCAAGCCGGACAGGGTTCCTACGAGCAGTACTTC.

With regard to this clone: The sample has other DNA sequences that encode this CDR3 too. The J gene is TRBJ1-5, the V gene TRBV7-3; D not certain. Looked up from germline, CDR1 is SGHTA and CDR2 is FQGTGA. This CDR3 region has 13 residues. V was clipped by 0 bases and J by 4 bases, with 4 bases between them. The CDR3: CASSLTRNQPQHF. In nucleotides, the CDR3 is TGTGCCAGCAGCTTAACGCGGAATCAGCCCCAGCATTTT.

The chain is built from TRBV12-5 and TRBJ2-2; 7 bases are a match to TRBD1. Germline V lookup: CDR1 LGHNT, CDR2 FRNRAP. J lost 7 bases, V lost 3 bases, and 11 bases had no gene match. The CDR3 has 16 amino acids. In nucleotides, the CDR3 is TGTGCTAGTGGTTTTCAACCCGGGACAGCGGTCGGGGAGCTGTTTTTT. It is translated as CASGFQPGTAVGELFF.

This chain joins TRBV10-3 and TRBJ2-2, with TRBD1 matching over 7 bases. The CDR3 covers 15 residues. Germline V gene sequence: CDR1 ENHRY, CDR2 SYGVKD. V gave up 8 bases and J gave up 6 bases; unmatched junction bases: 12. The chain's CDR3 is CAILRQGLRSGELFF. CDR3 in DNA: TGTGCCATCCTCCGACAGGGTTTAAGGTCCGGGGAGCTGTTTTTT.

In this sample, this clone turned up a few times. This chain uses TRBV27 with TRBJ1-1, with D maybe TRBD1 (6 bases). This CDR3 has 14 residues. The germline V gene encodes CDR1 MNHEY and CDR2 SMNVEV (reference sequence). V was trimmed by 7 bases and J by 5 bases, leaving 17 bases between them. CDR3 in amino acids: CASKTGGARTEAFF. CDR3 sequence (DNA): TGTGCCAGCAAGACGGGGGGCGCGCGAACTGAAGCTTTCTTT.

The chain's CDR3 is CASSLLSSGNTIYF. The CDR3 region has the DNA TGTGCCAGCAGCTTGCTCAGCTCTGGAAACACCATATATTTT. V usage is TRBV7-2 and J usage is TRBJ1-3; no clear D gene. The V end lost 3 bases, the J end lost 0 bases, and 6 bases lay between the germline ends. The CDR3 contains 14 residues. The germline V gene encodes CDR1 SGHTA and CDR2 FQGNSA. Variable domain in full (rest from reference TRBV7-2 and TRBJ1-3): GAGVSQSPSNKVTEKGKDVELRCDPISGHTALYWYRQSLGQGLEFLIYFQGNSAPDKSGLPSDRFSAERTGGSVSTLTIQRTQQEDSAVYLCASSLLSSGNTIYFGEGSWLTVV.

This clone was seen once. The rearrangement uses TRBV7-6 and TRBJ1-6; D not resolved. Trimming took off 1 base at V and 9 bases at J, with 13 bases between the two ends. CDR3 length equals 15 residues. CDR1 and CDR2 from the germline V gene are SGHVS and FNYEAQ. CDR3 sequence (DNA): TGTGCCAGCAGCTTAGAGGTCACGGGTTTTTCACCCCTCCACTTT. Protein product: CASSLEVTGFSPLHF.

The chain links TRBV10-1 to TRBJ2-1, with a possible D match to TRBD2 (6 bases). Germline assignment: CDR1 WNHNN and CDR2 SYGVQD (reference sequence). The CDR3 extends over 13 amino acids. V was trimmed by 4 bases and J by 9 bases, leaving 13 bases between them. The CDR3 bases are TGCGCCAGCAGTGGACTAGTTTTGGGTGAGCAGTTCTTC. Translated, it gives CASSGLVLGEQFF.

This clone was recorded at least ten times. J is TRBJ2-7 and V is TRBV2; D not resolved. Trimming removed 4 bases at V and 5 bases at J, with 12 bases between. CDR3 size: 13 residues. The germline V gene has CDR1 SNHLY and CDR2 FYNNEI. CDR3 DNA: TGTGCCAGCAGTGGTTCCCTACCCGACGAGCAGTACTTC. This translates into CASSGSLPDEQYF.

The table lists this clone with a few counts. The chain combines TRBV25-1 with TRBJ1-6; TRBD1 matches at 11 bases. The V gene end was trimmed by 6 bases and the J gene end by 11 bases; junction bases not matched to a gene: 9. This CDR3 contains 15 residues. CDR1 is MGHDK and CDR2 is SYGVNS in the germline V gene. This CDR3 reads CASSVGTGGLAPLHF. The DNA for the CDR3 is TGTGCCAGCAGCGTCGGGACAGGGGGACTGGCACCCCTCCACTTT. The full variable domain, its missing parts supplied by reference TRBV25-1 and TRBJ1-6, is EADIYQTPRYLVIGTGKKITLECSQTMGHDKMYWYQQDPGMELHLIHYSYGVNSTEKGDLSSESTVSRIRTEHFPLTLESARPSHTSQYLCASSVGTGGLAPLHFGNGTRLTVT.

V usage is TRBV6-5 and J usage is TRBJ1-1; 7 bases are a match to TRBD1. This CDR3 contains 15 residues. The germline V gene encodes CDR1 MNHEY and CDR2 SVGAGI. Germline trimming cut 7 bases from V and 8 bases from J; bases unmatched to any gene: 16. The CDR3 is CASTERSRQGAEAFF. The CDR3 coding sequence is TGTGCCAGCACCGAGAGGTCCCGACAGGGCGCAGAAGCTTTCTTT.

The CDR3 sequence is CASSGLSDRGSLRGYTF. Here the CDR3 DNA reads TGTGCCAGCAGCGGTTTGTCGGACAGGGGAAGTTTAAGGGGCTACACCTTC. This chain connects TRBV7-9 to TRBJ1-2, with 9 bases matching TRBD1. Germline V gives CDR1 SEHNR, CDR2 FQNEAQ (reference sequence). After removal of 5 bases from V and 8 bases from J, the junction contained 18 bases not matched to a gene. CDR3 length equals 17 residues. Together with reference TRBV7-9 and TRBJ1-2, the CDR3 gives the full variable domain: DTGVSQNPRHKITKRGQNVTFRCDPISEHNRLYWYRQTLGQGPEFLTYFQNEAQLEKSRLLSDRFSAERPKGSFSTLEIQRTEQGDSAMYLCASSGLSDRGSLRGYTFGSGTRLTVV.

This clone occurred once. The rearrangement uses TRBV7-9 and TRBJ2-5; 15 nucleotides align to TRBD2. The CDR3 runs to 17 residues. From germline, CDR1 is SEHNR and CDR2 FQNEAQ (reference sequence). Trimming cost V 5 bases and J 5 bases; bases outside gene matches: 9. CDR3 sequence: CASSQGTSGGPWETQYF. The CDR3 bases are TGTGCCAGCAGCCAGGGGACTAGCGGGGGGCCGTGGGAGACCCAGTACTTC. Together with reference TRBV7-9 and TRBJ2-5, the CDR3 gives the full variable domain: DTGVSQNPRHKITKRGQNVTFRCDPISEHNRLYWYRQTLGQGPEFLTYFQNEAQLEKSRLLSDRFSAERPKGSFSTLEIQRTEQGDSAMYLCASSQGTSGGPWETQYFGPGTRLLVL.

The chain links TRBV29-1 to TRBJ2-1, with 14 bases matching TRBD2. The junction had 8 bases not matched to a gene; V was cut back by 4 bases and J by 3 bases. This CDR3 has 17 residues. The germline gives CDR1 SQVTM, CDR2 ANQGSEA. The CDR3 loop reads CSVVGTSGRAYYNEQFF. The CDR3 DNA reads TGCAGCGTTGTCGGGACTAGCGGGAGAGCCTACTACAATGAGCAGTTCTTC.

The V gene is TRBV5-1, the J gene TRBJ2-5; 9 nucleotides match TRBD1. The CDR3 is 17 amino acids. Unmatched junction bases numbered 10, after V lost 0 bases and J lost 4 bases. Germline CDR1 reads SGHRS; CDR2 reads YFSETQ. The CDR3 sequence: CASSLAWGTGMGETQYF. The CDR3 coding sequence is TGCGCCAGCAGCTTGGCCTGGGGGACAGGGATGGGAGAGACCCAGTACTTC.

This clone has a handful of counts. This chain uses TRBV6-4 with TRBJ1-6; tentative D call: TRBD1 (5 bases). The ends were cut back, 3 bases at V and 7 bases at J, with 7 bases in the middle. Germline V lookup: CDR1 MRHNA, CDR2 SNTAGT. There are 13 residues in the CDR3. The DNA for the CDR3 is TGTGCCAGCAGTGAGGACACCAATTCACCCCTCCACTTT. Translated, it gives CASSEDTNSPLHF.

This chain uses TRBV7-2 with TRBJ2-1; the match to TRBD1 covers 10 bases. Germline CDR1 reads SGHTA; CDR2 reads FQGNSA. With V trimmed by 4 bases and J by 1 base, 4 bases remained unmatched. The CDR3 sequence is 16 residues long. CDR3 DNA: TGTGCCAGCAGCTCGCGACAGGGGGCTTCCTACAATGAGCAGTTCTTC. Translation gives CASSSRQGASYNEQFF.

J is TRBJ2-7 and V is TRBV6-1, with D perhaps TRBD2 (6 bases). Germline loops: CDR1 MNHNS, CDR2 SASEGT. This CDR3 is 14 amino acids long. Trimming cost V 1 base and J 2 bases, with 9 bases left between them. Written as DNA, the CDR3 is TGTGCCAGCAGTGAAGTACTAGCTGCCTACGAGCAGTACTTC. It codes for CASSEVLAAYEQYF.